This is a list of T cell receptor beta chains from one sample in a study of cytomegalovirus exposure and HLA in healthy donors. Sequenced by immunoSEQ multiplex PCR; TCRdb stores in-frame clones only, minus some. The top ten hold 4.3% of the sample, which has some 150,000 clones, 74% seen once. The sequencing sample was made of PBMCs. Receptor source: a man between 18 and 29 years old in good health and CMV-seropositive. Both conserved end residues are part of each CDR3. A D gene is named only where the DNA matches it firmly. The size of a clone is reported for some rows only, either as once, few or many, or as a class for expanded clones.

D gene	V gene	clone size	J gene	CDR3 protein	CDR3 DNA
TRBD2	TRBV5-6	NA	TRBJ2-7	CASSWAASGSGREQYF	TGTGCCAGCAGCTGGGCGGCTAGCGGGAGTGGTCGCGAGCAGTACTTC
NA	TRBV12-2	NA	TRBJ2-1	CASRLAPTQVGSYNEQFF	TGTGCAAGTCGCTTAGCGCCGACCCAGGTCGGCTCCTACAATGAGCAGTTCTTC
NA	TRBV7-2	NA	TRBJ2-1	CASSRRGPRNEQFF	TGTGCCAGCAGCCGGAGGGGCCCGCGCAATGAGCAGTTCTTC
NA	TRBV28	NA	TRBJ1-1	CATKQRNTEAFF	TGTGCCACGAAGCAGCGAAACACTGAAGCTTTCTTT
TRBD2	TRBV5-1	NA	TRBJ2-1	CASSTGTSVYNEQFF	TGCGCCAGCAGCACCGGGACTAGCGTCTACAATGAGCAGTTCTTC
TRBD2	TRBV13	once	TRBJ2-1	CASSPTTSGEYNEQFF	TGTGCCAGCAGCCCAACGACTAGCGGGGAGTACAATGAGCAGTTCTTC
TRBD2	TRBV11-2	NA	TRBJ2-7	CASSLVGGLVSYEQYF	TGTGCCAGCAGCTTAGTCGGGGGGTTGGTTAGCTACGAGCAGTACTTC
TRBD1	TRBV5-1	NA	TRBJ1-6	CASSATGEPYNSPLHF	TGCGCCAGCAGCGCGACAGGGGAACCCTATAATTCACCCCTCCACTTT
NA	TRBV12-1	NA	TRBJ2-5	CASSGRLAGGRETQYF	TGTGCCAGCAGCGGGCGACTAGCGGGGGGAAGAGAGACCCAGTACTTC
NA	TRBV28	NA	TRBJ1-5	CASTEAGYNQPQHF	TGTGCCAGCACCGAGGCAGGGTATAATCAGCCCCAGCATTTT
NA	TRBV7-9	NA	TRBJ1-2	CASSPGLGGNYGYTF	TGTGCCAGCAGCCCGGGCCTCGGGGGGAACTATGGCTACACCTTC
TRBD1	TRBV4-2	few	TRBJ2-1	CASSQDRDRAYNEQFF	TGTGCCAGCAGCCAAGACCGGGACAGAGCCTACAATGAGCAGTTCTTC
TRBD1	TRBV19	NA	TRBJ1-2	CASSSRDSSYGYTF	TGTGCCAGTAGTAGCCGGGACAGCTCCTATGGCTACACCTTC
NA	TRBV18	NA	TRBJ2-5	CASSTPGYQETQYF	TGTGCCAGCTCAACCCCAGGGTATCAAGAGACCCAGTACTTC
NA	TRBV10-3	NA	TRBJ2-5	CAIARQATYQETQYF	TGTGCCATCGCAAGACAGGCGACGTACCAAGAGACCCAGTACTTC
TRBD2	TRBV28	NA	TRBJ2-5	CASSRRLAPQETQYF	TGTGCCAGCAGCCGTAGACTAGCGCCTCAAGAGACCCAGTACTTC
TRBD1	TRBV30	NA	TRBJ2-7	CAWRDYSGTVFYEQYF	TGTGCCTGGAGAGATTATTCCGGGACAGTCTTTTACGAGCAGTACTTC
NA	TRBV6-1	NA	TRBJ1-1	CASSDRQVSLKAFF	TGTGCCAGCAGTGATAGGCAGGTTTCACTTAAAGCTTTCTTT
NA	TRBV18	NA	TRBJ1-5	CASSPGGRNQPQHF	TGTGCCAGCTCACCGGGGGGGCGTAATCAGCCCCAGCATTTT
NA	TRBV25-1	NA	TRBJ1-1	CASTPRGGAQNTEAFF	TGTGCCAGCACCCCTCGGGGAGGGGCCCAGAACACTGAAGCTTTCTTT
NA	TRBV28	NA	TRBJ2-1	CASSSGQYNEQFF	TGTGCCAGCAGTTCAGGACAGTACAATGAGCAGTTCTTC
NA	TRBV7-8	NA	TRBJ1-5	CASSETAGLRSGQPQHF	TGTGCCAGCAGCGAAACAGCAGGGCTTCGAAGTGGTCAGCCCCAGCATTTT
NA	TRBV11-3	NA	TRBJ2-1	CASSLGVGAHNEQFF	TGTGCCAGCAGCTTAGGGGTGGGAGCTCACAATGAGCAGTTCTTC
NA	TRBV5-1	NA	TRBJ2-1	CASSLPGRTEQFF	TGCGCCAGCAGCTTGCCAGGGAGGACTGAGCAGTTCTTC
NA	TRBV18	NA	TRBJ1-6	CASSPGVSRRSPLHF	TGTGCCAGCTCACCCGGAGTCTCACGACGGTCACCCCTCCACTTT
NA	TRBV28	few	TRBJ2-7	CASSLNGPVREQYF	TGTGCCAGCAGTTTAAATGGTCCAGTACGCGAGCAGTACTTC
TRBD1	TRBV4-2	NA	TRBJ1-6	CASSLATGGLNSPLHF	TGTGCCAGCAGCCTTGCGACAGGGGGCCTTAATTCACCCCTCCACTTT
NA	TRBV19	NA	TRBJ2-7	CASSSGRTEQYF	TGTGCCAGTAGTAGTGGGAGGACCGAGCAGTACTTC
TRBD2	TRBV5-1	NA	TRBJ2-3	CASSIGGADTQYF	TGCGCCAGCAGCATCGGGGGGGCAGATACGCAGTATTTT
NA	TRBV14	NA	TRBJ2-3	CASSQVTGGADTQYF	TGTGCCAGCAGCCAAGTAACGGGGGGCGCAGATACGCAGTATTTT
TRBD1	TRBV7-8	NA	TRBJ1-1	CASSPLTGDQTEAFF	TGTGCCAGCAGCCCCCTAACAGGGGATCAAACTGAAGCTTTCTTT
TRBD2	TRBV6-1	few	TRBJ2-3	CASSEKWTSVTDTQYF	TGTGCCAGCAGCGAAAAGTGGACTAGCGTGACAGATACGCAGTATTTT
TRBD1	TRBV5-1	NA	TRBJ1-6	CASSLVVGTGHSPLHF	TGCGCCAGCAGCTTGGTGGTGGGGACAGGGCATTCACCCCTCCACTTT
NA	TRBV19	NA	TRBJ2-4	CASSTGQSRSKNIQYF	TGTGCCAGTAGTACCGGACAGTCGCGGTCCAAAAACATTCAGTACTTC